These 25 T cell receptor beta chains originate from one sample sequenced in a study of T cell responses to AZD1222 COVID-19 vaccine (dated by TCRdb to about 2021). In light of the paper, this sample's time point label describes: baseline before first vaccination. The library was obtained by the immunoSEQ multiplex PCR assay. Drawn from immuneACCESS, this table holds only the in-frame rearrangements with V and J called that TCRdb kept. Clones are partly lost; checked studies trace under half to an unresolved V gene and leave the rest unexplained. The table for this sample lists more than 85,000 clones; approximately 86% of them were counted only once. Jointly, the top ten make up over 7.5% of the sample. Material: peripheral blood, obtained on day 0 of AZD1222 vaccination. The receptors here all came from an adult in good health.

This sequence joins TRBV5-1 and TRBJ2-1; D perhaps matches TRBD2 (5 bases). With 5 bases removed from V and 1 base from J, the gap between germline ends came to 10 bases. The germline CDR1 and CDR2 sequences are SGHRS and YFSETQ. The CDR3 covers 14 residues. The chain's CDR3 is CASRLSGSYNEQFF. The CDR3 DNA follows: TGCGCCAGCAGACTGAGCGGTTCCTACAATGAGCAGTTCTTC. The variable domain in full, completed from reference TRBV5-1 and TRBJ2-1, reads KAGVTQTPRYLIKTRGQQVTLSCSPISGHRSVSWYQQTPGQGLQFLFEYFSETQRNKGNFPGRFSGRQFSNSRSEMNVSTLELGDSALYLCASRLSGSYNEQFFGPGTRLTVL.

The rearrangement joins TRBV29-1 to TRBJ2-3; no firm D call. The CDR3 contains 10 residues. Per the germline V gene, CDR1 is SQVTM and CDR2 is ANQGSEA. The V gene lost 4 bases and the J gene lost 8 bases, with 7 bases spanning the gap. CDR3 sequence: CSVGDGTQYF. CDR3 in DNA: TGCAGCGTTGGAGATGGTACGCAGTATTTT.

Here the CDR3 DNA reads TGTGCCAGCCATAGCTACACCTTC. This sequence encodes CASHSYTF. This chain links TRBV12-3 or TRBV12-4 with TRBJ1-2; D not certain. The CDR3 has 8 amino acids. The germline V and J ends were trimmed by 8 bases and 9 bases, with 4 bases remaining between them.

J is TRBJ2-3 and V is TRBV6-2 or TRBV6-3; the D is unclear. CDR3 length: 13 residues. The V end lost 5 bases, the J end lost 3 bases, and 9 bases lay between the germline ends. The V gene's germline CDR1 is MNHEY and CDR2 SVGEGT. The CDR3 spells CASSTLVTDTQYF. The CDR3 DNA follows: TGTGCCAGCAGTACCCTAGTAACAGATACGCAGTATTTT.

V usage is TRBV27 and J usage is TRBJ2-5, with TRBD2 matching 13 bases. Losses at the gene ends were 6 bases for V and 9 bases for J; bases not matched to a gene: 7. The CDR3 totals 14 residues. Germline V gene sequence: CDR1 MNHEY, CDR2 SMNVEV (reference sequence). The CDR3 DNA sequence: TGTGCCAGCAGGGGACTAGCGGGGACAAGGGCCCAGTACTTC. Translated: CASRGLAGTRAQYF.

The V gene is TRBV7-3, the J gene TRBJ2-1; TRBD2 matches 10 bases. The CDR3 has 17 residues. With V trimmed by 5 bases and J by 0 bases, 7 bases remained unmatched. The germline CDR1 and CDR2 sequences are SGHTA and FQGTGA. CDR3 loop: CASSPRTSGRSYNEQFF. CDR3 in DNA: TGTGCCAGCAGCCCCCGGACTAGCGGACGCTCCTACAATGAGCAGTTCTTC.

The genes are TRBV5-1 and TRBJ2-7, with D perhaps matching TRBD1 (6 bases). Germline CDR1 and CDR2: SGHRS and YFSETQ. This CDR3 has 14 amino acids. Trimming took 1 base from V and 4 from J, leaving 12 bases between them. This CDR3 reads CASSLQDREYEQYF. The CDR3 DNA reads as TGCGCCAGCAGCTTGCAGGACAGAGAATACGAGCAGTACTTC.

The chain recombines TRBV5-1 with TRBJ2-2; D might be TRBD1 (6 bases). Looked up from germline, CDR1 is SGHRS and CDR2 is YFSETQ. Between the trimmed V and J ends, which lost 4 bases and 6 bases, there was a span of 13 bases. The CDR3 covers 14 residues. This chain's CDR3 is CASSAGTIAGELFF. The CDR3 bases are TGCGCCAGCAGCGCTGGGACAATCGCCGGGGAGCTGTTTTTT. Combining the CDR3 with reference TRBV5-1 and TRBJ2-2 gives the whole variable domain KAGVTQTPRYLIKTRGQQVTLSCSPISGHRSVSWYQQTPGQGLQFLFEYFSETQRNKGNFPGRFSGRQFSNSRSEMNVSTLELGDSALYLCASSAGTIAGELFFGEGSRLTVL.

The chain links TRBV6-4 to TRBJ2-7; no clear D gene. V was pared by 2 bases and J by 0 bases, with 8 bases between. This CDR3 region has 14 residues. From germline, CDR1 is MRHNA and CDR2 SNTAGT. The CDR3 DNA is TGTGCCAGCAGTGACCAGAAGAGCTCCTACGAGCAGTACTTC. Amino acids: CASSDQKSSYEQYF.

The chain joins TRBV6-5 to TRBJ2-7; 7 bases are a match to TRBD1. The CDR3 sequence is 14 residues long. Losses at the gene ends were 6 bases for V and 0 bases for J; bases not matched to a gene: 5. Germline values: CDR1 MNHEY, CDR2 SVGAGI. CDR3 bases: TGTGCCAGCAGAGATCCAGGGGGCTCCTACGAGCAGTACTTC. As protein: CASRDPGGSYEQYF.

This chain joins TRBV19 and TRBJ1-4, with 8 bases lining up with TRBD1. The CDR3 runs to 12 residues. The trim removed 8 bases at V and 7 bases at J, leaving 3 bases unmatched. Germline-derived CDR1 and CDR2 are LNHDA and SQIVND (reference sequence). The CDR3 reads CASADRGEKLFF. The CDR3 DNA is TGTGCCAGTGCCGACAGGGGTGAAAAACTGTTTTTT.

V usage is TRBV9 and J usage is TRBJ2-2; D possibly corresponds to TRBD1 (5 bases). Per the germline V gene, CDR1 is SGDLS and CDR2 is YYNGEE. The length of the CDR3 is 15 residues. V was trimmed by 0 bases and J by 3 bases, leaving 9 bases between them. CDR3: CASSVEIGDTGELFF. In nucleotides, the CDR3 is TGTGCCAGCAGCGTAGAGATAGGGGACACCGGGGAGCTGTTTTTT.

This clone was found once. The J gene is TRBJ2-2, the V gene TRBV6-5; no reliable D call. This CDR3 spans 15 amino acids. CDR1 MNHEY and CDR2 SVGAGI come from the germline V gene. The V end lost 0 bases, the J end lost 6 bases, and 11 bases lay between the germline ends. DNA for the CDR3: TGTGCCAGCAGTTACTCGAACCTGGATGCCGGGGAGCTGTTTTTT. It encodes CASSYSNLDAGELFF.

The genes are TRBV7-2 and TRBJ1-5; D might be TRBD1 (6 bases). The CDR3 length is 13 residues. Trimming shortened V by 1 base and J by 9 bases, and 10 bases separated the two germline ends. Germline V gene sequence: CDR1 SGHTA, CDR2 FQGNSA. CDR3 region: CASSLGGGRPQHF. CDR3 nucleotide sequence: TGTGCCAGCAGCTTAGGAGGGGGGCGGCCCCAGCATTTT.

This clone appeared a single time. The rearrangement uses TRBV7-8 and TRBJ2-7; 11 bases are a match to TRBD1. This CDR3 comprises 15 residues. Trimming at V came to 5 bases and at J to 6 bases, leaving 9 bases not matched to a gene. Germline CDR1 is SGHVS and CDR2 is FQNEAQ. Here the CDR3 reads CASSASGTGGFEQYF. The CDR3 coding sequence is TGTGCCAGCAGCGCGTCCGGGACAGGGGGGTTCGAGCAGTACTTC.

This chain links TRBV19 with TRBJ1-3, with 7 bases fitting TRBD1. J gave up 3 bases and V 4 bases, and 9 bases lay outside the gene matches. The germline CDR1 and CDR2 sequences are LNHDA and SQIVND (reference sequence). The CDR3 loop spans 16 amino acids. CDR3 sequence reads: CASSSTGTAYGNTIYF. The CDR3 DNA reads TGTGCCAGTAGTAGCACCGGGACAGCGTATGGAAACACCATATATTTT.

The genes are TRBV7-9 and TRBJ2-3; a possible D gene is TRBD1 (6 bases). The V end was cut by 0 bases, the J end by 2 bases, with 18 bases between. Germline assignment: CDR1 SEHNR and CDR2 FQNEAQ (reference sequence). CDR3 length: 18 residues. The CDR3 DNA is TGTGCCAGCAGCTTAGCCGAGATTTGGACAGAAATCACAGATACGCAGTATTTT. It codes for CASSLAEIWTEITDTQYF.

The chain employs TRBV6-2 or TRBV6-3 and TRBJ2-1; 8 bases align to TRBD1. The CDR3 consists of 15 residues. The germline V gene encodes CDR1 MNHEY and CDR2 SVGEGT. V dropped 6 bases and J dropped 1; count of bases not matched to a gene: 5. In DNA form, the CDR3 reads TGTGCCAGCAGCCGGACAGGGACATCCTACAATGAGCAGTTCTTC. Translating gives CASSRTGTSYNEQFF.

This chain uses TRBV5-1 with TRBJ2-4; tentatively, D is TRBD1 (6 bases). There are 13 residues in the CDR3. Per germline, CDR1 SGHRS and CDR2 YFSETQ. With 3 bases removed from V and 9 bases from J, the gap between germline ends came to 13 bases. CDR3 sequence reads: CASSSQGAAIQYF. In DNA, the CDR3 is TGCGCCAGCAGCTCACAGGGCGCGGCCATTCAGTACTTC.

The chain has TRBV5-1 and TRBJ2-7, with D maybe TRBD1 (5 bases). CDR3 length: 16 amino acids. Germline CDR1 and CDR2: SGHRS and YFSETQ. V lost 3 bases and J lost 3, with 19 bases in between. This CDR3 reads CASSSIFRQFFYEQYF. The CDR3 DNA is TGCGCCAGCAGCTCGATCTTCCGACAGTTTTTCTACGAGCAGTACTTC.

CDR3 sequence: CASSVGVAGAYEQYF. Here the CDR3 DNA reads TGTGCCAGCAGCGTAGGGGTAGCGGGGGCCTACGAGCAGTACTTC. This chain connects TRBV9 to TRBJ2-7, with 9 bases that match TRBD2. The CDR3 extends over 15 amino acids. The junction had 3 bases not matched to a gene; V was cut back by 0 bases and J by 2 bases. Germline V gene data show CDR1 as SGDLS and CDR2 as YYNGEE.

This chain connects TRBV7-9 to TRBJ2-4, with 9 bases that match TRBD1. Looked up from germline, CDR1 is SEHNR and CDR2 is FQNEAQ (reference sequence). The CDR3 is made up of 18 amino acids. The V and J ends lost 2 bases and 1 base, in that order; junction bases with no gene match: 9. This CDR3 is CASSLFVLQGAAKNIQYF. CDR3 coding DNA: TGTGCCAGCAGCTTATTCGTGTTACAGGGGGCTGCCAAAAACATTCAGTACTTC.

The chain carries TRBV2 and TRBJ2-7, with 8 bases that match TRBD2. Germline V gene sequence: CDR1 SNHLY, CDR2 FYNNEI. The CDR3 runs to 17 residues. The V segment lost 6 bases and the J segment 4 bases; nucleotides outside the gene matches: 17. CDR3 in amino acids: CASRRSLGVAGTYEQYF. DNA for the CDR3: TGTGCCAGCAGGAGGTCCCTTGGGGTAGCGGGGACATACGAGCAGTACTTC.

The chain carries TRBV6-5 and TRBJ1-1, with D possibly TRBD1 on 5 matching bases. Trimming removed 5 bases at V and 0 bases at J, with 10 bases between. The CDR3 sequence is 14 residues long. Germline V gene sequence: CDR1 MNHEY, CDR2 SVGAGI. Written as DNA, the CDR3 is TGTGCCAGCAGTACAGGATCAATGAACACTGAAGCTTTCTTT. As protein: CASSTGSMNTEAFF.

This chain joins TRBV19 and TRBJ1-4, with a weak D call TRBD1 (5 bases). CDR1 is LNHDA and CDR2 is SQIVND in the germline V gene (reference sequence). Trimming cost V 6 bases and J 0 bases, with 14 bases left between them. CDR3 size: 16 residues. CDR3 nucleotide sequence: TGTGCCAGTAGAAACCGGGGCGAGGCAACTAATGAAAAACTGTTTTTT. Its translation: CASRNRGEATNEKLFF.